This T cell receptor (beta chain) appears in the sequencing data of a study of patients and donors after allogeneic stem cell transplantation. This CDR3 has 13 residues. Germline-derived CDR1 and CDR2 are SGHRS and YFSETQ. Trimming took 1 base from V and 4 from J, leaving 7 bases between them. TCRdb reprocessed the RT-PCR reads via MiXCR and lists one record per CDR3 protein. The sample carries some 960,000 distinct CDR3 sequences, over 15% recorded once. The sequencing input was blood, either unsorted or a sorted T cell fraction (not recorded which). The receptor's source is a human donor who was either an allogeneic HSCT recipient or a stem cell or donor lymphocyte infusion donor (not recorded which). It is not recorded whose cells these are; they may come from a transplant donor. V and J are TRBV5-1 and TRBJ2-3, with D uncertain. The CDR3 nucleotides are TGCGCCAGCAGCTTGCCCGCGGCAGATACGCAGTATTTT. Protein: CASSLPAADTQYF.